This T cell receptor (beta chain) was profiled in a study of graft-versus-host responses after intestinal transplantation. This CDR3 comprises 17 residues. V lost 2 bases to trimming and J lost 4 bases, with 20 bases between them. Germline loops: CDR1 SGHVS, CDR2 FNYEAQ. Regarding this clone: The antigen remains undetermined.

TCRdb keeps only in-frame clones here, not all; method: immunoSEQ multiplex PCR. The sample has about 41,000 clones; about 95% are singletons. The chain employs TRBV7-6 and TRBJ1-1, with D possibly TRBD1 on 5 matching bases. Sequences were derived from unstimulated CD8+ T cells sorted from spleen or lymph node cells, sampled before transplant. The sequence was obtained from a human donor who was the organ donor for an intestinal transplant. CDR3 DNA sequence: TGTGCCAGCAGCTTATTTTGGGGGGAGGGAGCGGGCACTGAAGCTTTCTTT. Protein: CASSLFWGEGAGTEAFF.